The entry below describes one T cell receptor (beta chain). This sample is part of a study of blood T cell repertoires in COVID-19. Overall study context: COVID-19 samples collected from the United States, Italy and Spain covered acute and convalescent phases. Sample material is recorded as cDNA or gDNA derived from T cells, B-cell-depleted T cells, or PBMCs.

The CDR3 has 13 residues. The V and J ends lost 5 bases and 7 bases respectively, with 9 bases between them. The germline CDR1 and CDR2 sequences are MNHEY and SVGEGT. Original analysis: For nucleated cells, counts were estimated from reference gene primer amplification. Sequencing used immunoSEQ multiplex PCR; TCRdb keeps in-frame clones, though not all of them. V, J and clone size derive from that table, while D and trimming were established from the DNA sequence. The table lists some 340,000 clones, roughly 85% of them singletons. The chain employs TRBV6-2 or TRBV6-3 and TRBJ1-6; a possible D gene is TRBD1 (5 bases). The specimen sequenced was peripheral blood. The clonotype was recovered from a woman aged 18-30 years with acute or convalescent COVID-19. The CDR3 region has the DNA TGTGCCAGCAGTGACAGAGAGAATTCACCCCTCCACTTT. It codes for CASSDRENSPLHF.